These T cell receptor beta chains were read from a single sample in a study of T cell repertoires in cytomegalovirus infection. TCRdb called the reads again in MiXCR, with one record for every CDR3 protein. The sample lists some 300,000 distinct CDR3 sequences, under 20% occurring once. The sequenced sample was PBMCs. The receptors here all came from a human donor in good health (CMV status not recorded). Some clones in this sample may be carry-over from other donors' samples. CDR3s include the opening cysteine and the closing phenylalanine or tryptophan. The order of the fields is V gene, clone size, J gene, D gene, CDR3 protein, CDR3 DNA. The D gene is left open where the match is weak. The size field is filled for only some rows; it gives once, few, many or a size class.

V gene: TRBV7-2
clone size: many
J gene: TRBJ1-4
D gene: -
CDR3 protein: CASSVTRGGEKLFF
CDR3 DNA: TGTGCCAGCAGCGTAACCAGGGGCGGCGAAAAACTGTTTTTT

V gene: TRBV20-1
clone size: -
J gene: TRBJ2-7
D gene: TRBD1
CDR3 protein: CSGRHDRGLYEQYF
CDR3 DNA: TGCAGTGGTCGCCACGACAGGGGTCTCTACGAGCAGTACTTC

V gene: TRBV4-1
clone size: -
J gene: TRBJ1-1
D gene: -
CDR3 protein: CASSQVARGSIVSTEAFF
CDR3 DNA: TGCGCCAGCAGCCAAGTAGCAAGGGGTTCGATCGTAAGCACTGAAGCTTTCTTT

V gene: TRBV7-8
clone size: many
J gene: TRBJ1-6
D gene: -
CDR3 protein: CASSFDRLGGSPLHF
CDR3 DNA: TGTGCCAGCAGCTTCGACAGGTTGGGGGGTTCACCCCTCCACTTT

V gene: TRBV4-1
clone size: -
J gene: TRBJ2-5
D gene: -
CDR3 protein: CASSQDPGWTQYF
CDR3 DNA: TGCGCCAGCAGCCAAGATCCGGGTTGGACCCAGTACTTC

V gene: TRBV14
clone size: -
J gene: TRBJ1-2
D gene: TRBD1
CDR3 protein: CASSPGQGAGGYTF
CDR3 DNA: TGTGCCAGCAGTCCGGGACAGGGGGCCGGTGGCTACACCTTC

V gene: TRBV19
clone size: -
J gene: TRBJ2-2
D gene: -
CDR3 protein: CASSIVRTGELFF
CDR3 DNA: TGTGCCAGTAGTATAGTACGTACCGGGGAGCTGTTTTTT

V gene: TRBV6-1
clone size: many
J gene: TRBJ2-1
D gene: -
CDR3 protein: CAVGPLLSYNEQFF
CDR3 DNA: TGTGCCGTTGGACCCTTACTTTCCTACAATGAGCAGTTCTTC

V gene: TRBV7-2
clone size: few
J gene: TRBJ2-1
D gene: -
CDR3 protein: CASSSSASNEQFF
CDR3 DNA: TGTGCCAGCAGCTCAAGCGCCAGCAATGAGCAGTTCTTC

V gene: TRBV7-2
clone size: many
J gene: TRBJ2-5
D gene: -
CDR3 protein: CASSSQALRGQETQYF
CDR3 DNA: TGTGCCAGCAGCTCCCAAGCTCTCAGGGGCCAAGAGACCCAGTACTTC

V gene: TRBV6-5
clone size: few
J gene: TRBJ2-1
D gene: TRBD2
CDR3 protein: CASRETSGASSYNEQFF
CDR3 DNA: TGTGCCAGCAGAGAGACTAGCGGGGCGAGCTCCTACAATGAGCAGTTCTTC

V gene: TRBV12-3/TRBV12-4
clone size: many
J gene: TRBJ2-7
D gene: TRBD1
CDR3 protein: CASSATGVAYEQYF
CDR3 DNA: TGTGCCAGCAGTGCAACAGGGGTAGCCTACGAGCAGTACTTC

V gene: TRBV7-2
clone size: many
J gene: TRBJ2-3
D gene: -
CDR3 protein: CASSFSGVGTDTQYF
CDR3 DNA: TGTGCCAGCAGCTTTTCGGGGGTGGGCACAGATACGCAGTATTTT

V gene: TRBV19
clone size: many
J gene: TRBJ2-7
D gene: -
CDR3 protein: CASSIDNSDEQYF
CDR3 DNA: TGTGCCAGTAGTATAGATAACAGCGACGAGCAGTACTTC

V gene: TRBV6-5
clone size: few
J gene: TRBJ2-1
D gene: TRBD1
CDR3 protein: CASRRTGQGSNEQFF
CDR3 DNA: TGTGCCAGCAGACGAACGGGACAGGGAAGCAATGAGCAGTTCTTC

V gene: TRBV27
clone size: few
J gene: TRBJ1-5
D gene: -
CDR3 protein: CASSRPGMNQPQHF
CDR3 DNA: TGTGCCAGCAGTAGACCGGGTATGAATCAGCCCCAGCATTTT

V gene: TRBV11-3
clone size: few
J gene: TRBJ2-1
D gene: TRBD2
CDR3 protein: CASSLGGTSGDNEQFF
CDR3 DNA: TGTGCCAGCAGCTTAGGAGGGACTAGCGGGGACAATGAGCAGTTCTTC

V gene: TRBV4-3
clone size: -
J gene: TRBJ1-1
D gene: -
CDR3 protein: CASSQGRMQGITEAFF
CDR3 DNA: TGCGCCAGCAGCCAGGGACGAATGCAGGGGATCACTGAAGCTTTCTTT

V gene: TRBV28
clone size: few
J gene: TRBJ1-2
D gene: -
CDR3 protein: CASSLVPYGYTF
CDR3 DNA: TGTGCCAGCAGTTTAGTGCCCTATGGCTACACCTTC

V gene: TRBV7-2
clone size: many
J gene: TRBJ2-2
D gene: TRBD1
CDR3 protein: CASSITGGRVTGELFF
CDR3 DNA: TGTGCCAGCAGCATCACAGGGGGCCGTGTCACCGGGGAGCTGTTTTTT

V gene: TRBV27
clone size: many
J gene: TRBJ1-4
D gene: TRBD1
CDR3 protein: CASSPRERTGRIANEKLFF
CDR3 DNA: TGTGCCAGCAGTCCACGGGAAAGGACAGGACGTATCGCTAATGAAAAACTGTTTTTT

V gene: TRBV5-6
clone size: few
J gene: TRBJ1-3
D gene: -
CDR3 protein: CASSRQSFSGNTIYF
CDR3 DNA: TGTGCCAGCAGTAGACAGAGCTTCTCTGGAAACACCATATATTTT